This entry is about one TCR beta chain. Its antigen is not yet known. Base qualities are not provided; no much larger clone lies one nucleotide away. The library came from the immunoSEQ multiplex PCR assay. Per the source publication's procedure: To diagnose cytomegalovirus status from the catalog of TCR beta chain sequences, a statistical classification framework was built. TCRdb re-hosts the immuneACCESS table, in-frame sequences only. Its copies lack some clones; in the studies checked, an unresolved V gene accounts for under half of them, and the cause for the rest is not known. Clone size and the V and J calls come from that table; the DNA yielded D and trimming. The sample records around 130,000 clones, 70% to 90% of which are singletons. The ten largest clones capture under 2.5% of the sample. The donors were included in the validation cohort of some 110 subjects, a group kept apart from the roughly 690-subject first cohort.

The sample is drawn from a study of cytomegalovirus exposure and HLA in healthy donors (dated by TCRdb to 2016 to 2017). For context, the study as a whole: A later analysis indicated that the 100 to 150 validation repertoires were generated on the platform also employed for the 670 or so repertoires of the first cohort. The study aimed to test whether signatures of past pathogen exposure could be identified by cataloging public T cell receptors. A separate validation cohort of some 130 different subjects was used in addition to the roughly 620-subject first cohort. To predict cytomegalovirus infection status, the study brought together high-throughput TCR immunosequencing, statistical association of individual TCRs with disease status, and machine learning.

The investigation overall reported the following: The authors suggested that the approach could potentially be extended to other disease states and immunological phenotypes. A later analysis had no HLA typing for the validation cohort, so co-occurrence there was scored across all 130 or so repertoires. In a later analysis, TCRs clustered in the first cohort were found to also tend to co-occur in the 100 to 150 validation repertoires, with over 90% of cluster scores above 0. Cytomegalovirus status was reported to be diagnosed by the classifier with high specificity and sensitivity in both the original and validation cohorts. Three of the identified cytomegalovirus-associated TCR beta chains were confirmed in vitro to be specific for cytomegalovirus antigens. Across donors, most TCR sequences were observed very rarely, whereas some public TCRs were present in many individuals. A total of 150 to 200 TCR beta chains were listed by the study as associated with cytomegalovirus.

In the germline V gene, CDR1 corresponds to SGHAT and CDR2 to FQNNGV. The CDR3 runs 16 residues from the cysteine to the phenylalanine. The retained sequence is limited to the CDR3, 48 bases, with the frame set at the first base. Trimming removed 5 bases from V and 2 bases from J; the gene matches leave 10 bases unexplained. The sequenced material came from PBMCs. The sequence was collected from a woman younger than 45 in good health and CMV-seronegative. The V gene is TRBV11-2 and the J gene is TRBJ2-5, with TRBD2 identical over 8 junction bases. This receptor carries the CDR3 CASSPRGGVGQETQYF. The bases are TGTGCCAGCAGCCCCCGGGGGGGGGTTGGACAAGAGACCCAGTACTTC.